This entry lists 10 T cell receptor beta chains sequenced from one sample in a study of T cell responses to AZD1222 COVID-19 vaccine. Only in-frame clones appear in the TCRdb table, and some are missing; sequencing was by immunoSEQ multiplex PCR. The sample lists over 150,000 clones; approximately 90% were seen once. The source was peripheral blood, collected on day 0 of AZD1222 vaccination. The receptors shown here come from an adult in good health.

The chain carries TRBV5-5 and TRBJ2-7; 10 nucleotides agree with TRBD2. Germline loops: CDR1 SGHKS, CDR2 YYEKEE (reference sequence). Unmatched junction bases numbered 7, after V lost 1 base and J lost 0 bases. CDR3 length: 17 residues. The CDR3 loop is CASSLQPGLAHSYEQYF. CDR3 DNA: TGTGCCAGCAGCTTGCAACCGGGACTAGCGCACTCCTACGAGCAGTACTTC.

The J gene is TRBJ2-3, the V gene TRBV5-1; no definite D call. V was trimmed by 5 bases and J by 3 bases, leaving 4 bases between them. The CDR3 contains 11 residues. CDR1 is SGHRS and CDR2 is YFSETQ in the germline V gene. CDR3 nucleotides: TGCGCCAGCAGAAAAACAGATACGCAGTATTTT. Encoded protein: CASRKTDTQYF.

This chain connects TRBV4-3 to TRBJ2-7, with D possibly matching TRBD1 (6 bases). The CDR3 runs to 14 residues. V was shortened by 1 base and J by 1 base, with 8 bases between the two germline ends. The germline V gene encodes CDR1 LGHNA and CDR2 YSLEER. The DNA of the CDR3 is TGCGCCAGCAGCCAAGTGGGGACATCCTACGAGCAGTACTTC. Translation gives CASSQVGTSYEQYF.

This clone was seen a handful of times. The rearrangement links TRBV6-2 or TRBV6-3 to TRBJ1-2, with TRBD1 as a possible D gene (5 bases). CDR3 length equals 13 residues. The germline gives CDR1 MNHEY, CDR2 SVGEGT. Trimming pared 3 bases from V and 7 bases from J, leaving 12 bases between. DNA of the CDR3: TGTGCCAGCAGTTATGGGGGGTTGCGTGGCTACACCTTC. Encoded protein: CASSYGGLRGYTF.

CDR3 bases: TGCGCCAGCAGCCCTGATCCGGGACGGGGTGCCTATGGCTACACCTTC. Translation gives CASSPDPGRGAYGYTF. V is TRBV5-1 and J is TRBJ1-2, with D perhaps matching TRBD1 (5 bases). Per the germline V gene, CDR1 is SGHRS and CDR2 is YFSETQ. The V end lost 4 bases, the J end lost 4 bases, and 20 bases lay between the germline ends. CDR3 length: 16 residues.

The V gene is TRBV18, the J gene TRBJ1-6; possible D gene TRBD1, 5 bases. Germline CDR1 is KGHSH and CDR2 is LQKENI. This CDR3 spans 15 amino acids. With 3 bases removed from V and 7 bases from J, the gap between germline ends came to 13 bases. The DNA of the CDR3 is TGTGCCAGCTCACCGAGAGGACAAGAAAATTCACCCCTCCACTTT. It translates to CASSPRGQENSPLHF. Full variable domain (outside the CDR3, taken from reference TRBV18 and TRBJ1-6): NAGVMQNPRHLVRRRGQEARLRCSPMKGHSHVYWYRQLPEEGLKFMVYLQKENIIDESGMPKERFSAEFPKEGPSILRIQQVVRGDSAAYFCASSPRGQENSPLHFGNGTRLTVT.

J is TRBJ2-7 and V is TRBV7-9; D not resolved. Germline V gives CDR1 SEHNR, CDR2 FQNEAQ (reference sequence). The CDR3 runs to 14 residues. Trimming cost V 1 base and J 3 bases, with 10 bases left between them. The CDR3 region has the DNA TGTGCCAGCAGCTTAGATGTCTACAGCTACGAGCAGTACTTC. This sequence encodes CASSLDVYSYEQYF.

The chain employs TRBV5-6 and TRBJ2-2, with 7 nucleotides matching TRBD2. V was clipped by 0 bases and J by 1 base; unmatched bases: 3. The CDR3 totals 16 residues. Germline V gene sequence: CDR1 SGHDT, CDR2 YYEEEE. The CDR3 DNA is TGTGCCAGCAGCTTGGTGGCTAGCGGGAACACCGGGGAGCTGTTTTTT. As protein: CASSLVASGNTGELFF.

The rearrangement uses TRBV1 and TRBJ1-6; the table calls TRBD1, which could not be checked here. TRBV1 represents a pseudogene. This CDR3 is built from 16 residues. The CDR3, as DNA: TGCACCAGCAGCCAAGGCAGGGGGCTGGGGAATTCACCCCTCCACTTT. It encodes CTSSQGRGLGNSPLHF.

The chain has TRBV7-3 and TRBJ2-3; 12 bases are a match to TRBD2. Losses at the gene ends were 2 bases for V and 6 bases for J; bases not matched to a gene: 6. This CDR3 is built from 16 residues. Germline V gives CDR1 SGHTA, CDR2 FQGTGA. Written as DNA, the CDR3 is TGTGCCAGCAGCTTACCTAGCGGGGGGGCCATTGATACGCAGTATTTT. Its translation is CASSLPSGGAIDTQYF.